This T cell receptor (beta chain) stems from a study of blood T cell repertoires in COVID-19. In the study overall: Samples taken during acute and convalescent COVID-19 were collected in the United States, Italy and Spain. In each case, the material was cDNA or gDNA derived from T cells, B-cell-depleted T cells, or PBMCs.

Germline V gives CDR1 MDHEN, CDR2 SYDVKM. The ends were cut back, 10 bases at V and 3 bases at J, with 10 bases in the middle. This CDR3 spans 11 amino acids. This clone was counted a single time. Source study methods: Reference gene primer amplification in the assay estimated nucleated cell counts. Measured with immunoSEQ multiplex PCR; TCRdb has only the in-frame clones, and not every one. V and J calls and clone size are copied from that table; D and trimming were computed from the DNA. This table has more than 85,000 clones, roughly 92% appearing once. The receptor's source is a man aged 65 to 85 with acute or convalescent COVID-19. V is TRBV28 and J is TRBJ2-7; tentatively, D is TRBD2 (5 bases). Sequences were obtained from peripheral blood. CDR3 bases: TGTGCCACGTTGGCGGGCTACGAGCAGTACTTC. This sequence encodes CATLAGYEQYF.